This T cell receptor (beta chain) was captured by sequencing in a study of shared clonotypes between healthy human individuals. Every donor was a Caucasian adult from Nashville, Tennessee. Germline V gives CDR1 SGHNT, CDR2 YYREEE (reference sequence). The ends lost 4 bases at V and 10 bases at J; junction bases unmatched: 8. This CDR3 is 15 amino acids long. Tens of thousands of T cell genomes (approximately 210 ng DNA) went into each sorted-subset replicate. The assay was immunoSEQ multiplex PCR, and TCRdb's table has in-frame clones only and misses some. This repertoire shows a few million clones, over 85% found once; its top ten account for over 0.12%.

The TCR was taken from a man in his late teens or twenties in good health. The chain carries TRBV5-4 and TRBJ1-6, with 10 bases identical to TRBD1. Sequenced input: naive CD4+ T cells sorted from blood. The subset was: CD45RA+ positively selected. The CDR3 here is CASSNGQGGGSPLHF. The CDR3 nucleotides are TGTGCCAGCAGCAACGGACAGGGGGGGGGATCACCCCTCCACTTT.